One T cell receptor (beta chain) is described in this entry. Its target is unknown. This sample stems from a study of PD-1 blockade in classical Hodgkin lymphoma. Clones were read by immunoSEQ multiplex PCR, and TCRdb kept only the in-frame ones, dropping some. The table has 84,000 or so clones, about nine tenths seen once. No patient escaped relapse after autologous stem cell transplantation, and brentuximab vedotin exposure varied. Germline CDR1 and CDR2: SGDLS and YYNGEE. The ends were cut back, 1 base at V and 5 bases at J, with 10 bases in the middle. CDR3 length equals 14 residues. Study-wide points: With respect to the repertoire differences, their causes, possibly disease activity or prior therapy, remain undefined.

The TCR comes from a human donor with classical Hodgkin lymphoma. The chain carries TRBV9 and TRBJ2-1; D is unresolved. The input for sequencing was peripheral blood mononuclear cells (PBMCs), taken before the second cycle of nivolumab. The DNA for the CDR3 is TGTGCCAGCAGCGTAAGATTCGAAAACAATGAGCAGTTCTTC. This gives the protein CASSVRFENNEQFF.